Listed below are T cell receptor beta chains from one sample, sequenced in a study of regulatory T cells in long-lasting Graves disease. One entry per CDR3 protein results from TCRdb running MiXCR on the multiplex PCR reads. The table shows around 460,000 distinct CDR3 sequences, with approximately 14% occurring only once. These same records also appear under a second study, on T cells in Graves' hyperthyroidism and ophthalmopathy.

The starting material was peripheral blood mononuclear cells (PBMCs), obtained at new diagnosis, from a patient treated with antithyroid drugs. These TCRs come from a woman in her forties or fifties with Graves disease. The CDR3 runs from the conserved cysteine through the conserved F or W.

j_call: TRBJ2-1
v_call: TRBV19
cdr3_aa: CASMGGGSHEQFF

j_call: TRBJ2-7
v_call: TRBV7-6
cdr3_aa: CASSPISQNNYEQYF

j_call: TRBJ2-2
v_call: TRBV13
cdr3_aa: CASSLRTENTGELFF

j_call: TRBJ2-7
v_call: TRBV6-5
cdr3_aa: CASSYSGPGTQQYF

j_call: TRBJ2-7
v_call: TRBV11-2
cdr3_aa: CASSIGLRADEQYF

j_call: TRBJ1-4
v_call: TRBV6-5
cdr3_aa: CASSYNRRVLGEKLFF

j_call: TRBJ1-2
v_call: TRBV10-3
cdr3_aa: CAISEQVSNYGYTF

j_call: TRBJ2-2
v_call: TRBV5-5
cdr3_aa: CASSSFGPGELFF

j_call: TRBJ1-4
v_call: TRBV2
cdr3_aa: CASIAGGHEKLFF

j_call: TRBJ1-6
v_call: TRBV15
cdr3_aa: CATSRTGNSPLHF

j_call: TRBJ2-1
v_call: TRBV3-1
cdr3_aa: CASSLLTSGSFEQFF

j_call: TRBJ2-5
v_call: TRBV7-3
cdr3_aa: CASRIGSGEETQYF

j_call: TRBJ1-5
v_call: TRBV4-1
cdr3_aa: CASSQYHGQPQHF

j_call: TRBJ2-2
v_call: TRBV19
cdr3_aa: CASNRGNTGELFF

j_call: TRBJ2-7
v_call: TRBV20-1
cdr3_aa: CSARLLGTGDYEQYF

j_call: TRBJ1-6
v_call: TRBV3-1
cdr3_aa: CASSQEGGGSLHF

j_call: TRBJ1-4
v_call: TRBV12-3/TRBV12-4
cdr3_aa: CASTISGTGVEKLFF

j_call: TRBJ2-1
v_call: TRBV7-9
cdr3_aa: CASRDLAGGLGEQFF

j_call: TRBJ2-5
v_call: TRBV27
cdr3_aa: CASSFRGTGWETQYF

j_call: TRBJ2-1
v_call: TRBV6-2/TRBV6-3
cdr3_aa: CASSYSWSRANEQFF

j_call: TRBJ1-1
v_call: TRBV16
cdr3_aa: CASSFWEGGGTEAFF

j_call: TRBJ2-3
v_call: TRBV2
cdr3_aa: CASSTQGLAGVDTQYF

j_call: TRBJ2-3
v_call: TRBV6-9
cdr3_aa: CASSYVQGLYTDTQYF

j_call: TRBJ2-1
v_call: TRBV12-3/TRBV12-4
cdr3_aa: CASSLRLAGGEQFF

j_call: TRBJ1-5
v_call: TRBV11-2
cdr3_aa: CASSQDGGLNQPQHF

j_call: TRBJ2-1
v_call: TRBV10-3
cdr3_aa: CAIKGQVDEQFF

j_call: TRBJ2-3
v_call: TRBV29-1
cdr3_aa: CSVAFAGGLIGTDTQYF

j_call: TRBJ2-3
v_call: TRBV29-1
cdr3_aa: CSARTGGPDTQYF

j_call: TRBJ1-1
v_call: TRBV5-5
cdr3_aa: CASSLLSGTGGTEAFF

j_call: TRBJ1-1
v_call: TRBV3-1
cdr3_aa: CASSPREGSLAEAFF

j_call: TRBJ2-3
v_call: TRBV18
cdr3_aa: CASSQFSGRNTDTQYF

j_call: TRBJ2-5
v_call: TRBV7-8
cdr3_aa: CASSFPTRGQETQYF

j_call: TRBJ1-2
v_call: TRBV5-6
cdr3_aa: CASSLWDLSLGYTF

j_call: TRBJ2-7
v_call: TRBV10-3
cdr3_aa: CAITRYRDRDDEQYF

j_call: TRBJ1-2
v_call: TRBV28
cdr3_aa: CASSSSGGIYGYTF

j_call: TRBJ2-3
v_call: TRBV13
cdr3_aa: CASSLGAVPGDTQYF

j_call: TRBJ2-2
v_call: TRBV5-1
cdr3_aa: CASSQGARTGELFF

j_call: TRBJ1-6
v_call: TRBV28
cdr3_aa: CASSPGHRSPLHF

j_call: TRBJ2-5
v_call: TRBV20-1
cdr3_aa: CSARTPGLGETQYF

j_call: TRBJ2-5
v_call: TRBV29-1
cdr3_aa: CSVGRTGGQETQYF

j_call: TRBJ2-1
v_call: TRBV28
cdr3_aa: CASSRHEARVNEQFF

j_call: TRBJ2-1
v_call: TRBV3-1
cdr3_aa: CASSYRVGATDEQFF

j_call: TRBJ2-2
v_call: TRBV7-2
cdr3_aa: CASSYEAGGELFF

j_call: TRBJ1-2
v_call: TRBV12-3/TRBV12-4
cdr3_aa: CASSFDYRDGYGYTF

j_call: TRBJ2-1
v_call: TRBV27
cdr3_aa: CASSLTGFASYNEQFF

j_call: TRBJ2-4
v_call: TRBV2
cdr3_aa: CASSEDRVRNIQYF

j_call: TRBJ1-6
v_call: TRBV20-1
cdr3_aa: CSARDEGLSSRSPLHF

j_call: TRBJ2-5
v_call: TRBV5-1
cdr3_aa: CASSFGGFGETQYF